One and the same sample provided the 24 T cell receptor beta chains below, sequenced in a study of blood T cell repertoires in COVID-19. The table came from immunoSEQ multiplex PCR; TCRdb's copy has only in-frame clones and leaves some out. The sample lists about 360,000 clones, 70% to 90% occurring once. Sequencing input: PBMCs or T cells enriched from blood (not recorded which). All receptors come from a man aged 35 to 55 in a cohort exposed to, infected with or recovered from COVID-19 (not recorded which).

This clone was seen a single time. The chain is built from TRBV4-1 and TRBJ2-5; perhaps TRBD1 as D (5 bases). Germline values: CDR1 MGHRA, CDR2 YSYEKL. This CDR3 has 14 amino acids. Trimming took 0 bases from V and 5 from J, leaving 10 bases between them. CDR3 protein: CASSQDGAGETQYF. In nucleotides, the CDR3 is TGCGCCAGCAGCCAAGATGGGGCAGGGGAGACCCAGTACTTC.

The V call is TRBV5-1, the J call TRBJ1-1; no clear D. CDR1 is SGHRS, CDR2 YFSETQ, per germline. V lost 7 bases to trimming and J lost 1 base, with 11 bases between them. The CDR3 length is 13 residues. The chain's CDR3 is CASQLSGNTEAFF. The CDR3 DNA is TGCGCCAGCCAACTCAGCGGGAACACTGAAGCTTTCTTT. Full variable domain (missing parts from reference TRBV5-1 and TRBJ1-1): KAGVTQTPRYLIKTRGQQVTLSCSPISGHRSVSWYQQTPGQGLQFLFEYFSETQRNKGNFPGRFSGRQFSNSRSEMNVSTLELGDSALYLCASQLSGNTEAFFGQGTRLTVV.

This chain links TRBV19 with TRBJ2-1; TRBD2 aligns across 7 bases. This CDR3 is built from 15 residues. After removal of 8 bases from V and 6 bases from J, the junction contained 13 bases not matched to a gene. Germline V CDR1 and CDR2: LNHDA, SQIVND (reference sequence). The CDR3 region is CASWGSGSGTNEQFF. DNA of the CDR3: TGTGCCAGTTGGGGTAGCGGCAGCGGGACCAATGAGCAGTTCTTC.

The J gene is TRBJ1-3, the V gene TRBV2, with D perhaps TRBD1 (5 bases). Germline V gene data show CDR1 as SNHLY and CDR2 as FYNNEI. The CDR3 consists of 14 residues. Trimming left V 4 bases short and J 5 bases short, with 12 bases between. The CDR3 protein is CASSGRTGRNTIYF. The DNA for the CDR3 is TGTGCCAGCAGTGGGAGAACAGGACGAAACACCATATATTTT.

The chain joins TRBV19 to TRBJ2-7, with D unresolved. CDR3 length equals 13 residues. Germline V gene data show CDR1 as LNHDA and CDR2 as SQIVND (reference sequence). V was pared by 3 bases and J by 1 base, with 7 bases between. The CDR3 loop reads CASSIGRSYEQYF. In DNA, the CDR3 is TGTGCCAGTAGTATTGGCAGGTCCTACGAGCAGTACTTC. The whole variable domain, filled in from reference TRBV19 and TRBJ2-7, reads DGGITQSPKYLFRKEGQNVTLSCEQNLNHDAMYWYRQDPGQGLRLIYYSQIVNDFQKGDIAEGYSVSREKKESFPLTVTSAQKNPTAFYLCASSIGRSYEQYFGPGTRLTVT.

The gene calls are TRBV2 and TRBJ2-7; 12 bases match TRBD2. In germline, CDR1 is SNHLY, CDR2 FYNNEI. This CDR3 comprises 14 residues. J lost 4 bases, V lost 5 bases, and 3 bases had no gene match. The CDR3 loop reads CASSSGTSGYEQYF. The CDR3 DNA sequence: TGTGCCAGCAGTTCCGGGACTAGCGGGTACGAGCAGTACTTC.

The chain joins TRBV6-5 to TRBJ2-7; weak D call: TRBD1 (6 bases). Per the germline V gene, CDR1 is MNHEY and CDR2 is SVGAGI. V lost 6 bases to trimming and J lost 2 bases, with 8 bases between them. The CDR3 is 12 amino acids. CDR3 bases: TGTGCCAGCAGGGACAGCCCCTACGAGCAGTACTTC. This codes for CASRDSPYEQYF.

The chain has TRBV4-1 and TRBJ1-4, with 9 bases lining up with TRBD1. This CDR3 has 18 amino acids. Germline V gene data show CDR1 as MGHRA and CDR2 as YSYEKL. Trimming removed 1 base from V and 3 bases from J; junction bases left unmatched: 9. The CDR3 spells CASSQVKRGTGSNEKLFF. In nucleotides, the CDR3 is TGCGCCAGCAGCCAAGTGAAGAGAGGGACAGGGTCTAATGAAAAACTGTTTTTT.

CDR3 loop: CASRNLIGTGQNYGYTF. DNA for the CDR3: TGTGCCAGCAGAAATCTAATTGGGACAGGGCAAAACTATGGCTACACCTTC. The chain combines TRBV2 with TRBJ1-2; 9 bases align to TRBD1. Trimming at V came to 6 bases and at J to 2 bases, leaving 13 bases not matched to a gene. This CDR3 has 17 amino acids. CDR1 is SNHLY, CDR2 FYNNEI, per germline.

The J gene is TRBJ2-7, the V gene TRBV6-5, with D perhaps matching TRBD2 (5 bases). Trimming removed 6 bases from V and 6 bases from J, with 15 bases in between. The CDR3 length is 13 residues. Per germline, CDR1 MNHEY and CDR2 SVGAGI. CDR3 DNA sequence: TGTGCCAGCAGCCGGGAAGCTTGGGGCGAGCAGTACTTC. Amino acid sequence: CASSREAWGEQYF.

The chain combines TRBV6-5 with TRBJ1-5; D not certain. Germline V gives CDR1 MNHEY, CDR2 SVGAGI. This CDR3 has 15 residues. V lost 8 bases to trimming and J lost 1 base, with 15 bases between them. The CDR3 reads CASCLSQTSNQPQHF. DNA of the CDR3: TGTGCCAGCTGTTTATCACAGACGAGCAATCAGCCCCAGCATTTT.

CDR3 coding DNA: TGTGCCAGCAGCAAAGGGGGACAGCTCAATCAGCCCCAGCATTTT. Protein: CASSKGGQLNQPQHF. This chain links TRBV7-2 with TRBJ1-5; TRBD1 matches 7 bases. This CDR3 is 15 amino acids long. Trimming cost V 5 bases and J 3 bases; bases outside gene matches: 7. Looked up from germline, CDR1 is SGHTA and CDR2 is FQGNSA.

This chain links TRBV24-1 with TRBJ2-3; 8 nucleotides match TRBD2. The J segment lost 2 bases and the V segment lost 5 bases, leaving 8 bases of the junction unmatched. This CDR3 has 16 amino acids. Germline CDR1 is KGHDR and CDR2 is SFDVKD. CDR3: CATSASTSEPTDTQYF. The CDR3 DNA sequence: TGTGCCACCAGTGCCTCGACTAGCGAGCCCACAGATACGCAGTATTTT.

The chain employs TRBV5-1 and TRBJ2-3; 10 nucleotides align to TRBD1. The germline CDR1 and CDR2 sequences are SGHRS and YFSETQ. The CDR3 has 15 residues. The V segment lost 4 bases and the J segment 4 bases; nucleotides outside the gene matches: 6. The CDR3 region is CASSPGTGVPDTQYF. CDR3 sequence (DNA): TGCGCCAGCAGCCCCGGGACAGGGGTTCCAGATACGCAGTATTTT.

This clone was recorded only once. The V gene is TRBV10-2, the J gene TRBJ1-5; unclear D gene. This CDR3 comprises 13 residues. Trimming took off 1 base at V and 7 bases at J, with 8 bases between the two ends. CDR1 WSHSY and CDR2 SAAADI come from the germline V gene. The CDR3 DNA reads TGCGCCAGCAGTGAGTGGGCGGGCCAGCCCCAGCATTTT. This gives the protein CASSEWAGQPQHF.

The chain links TRBV4-2 to TRBJ1-1; D is possibly TRBD1 (6 bases). The CDR3 runs to 17 residues. Germline V CDR1 and CDR2: LGHNA, YNFKEQ. V was clipped by 0 bases and J by 4 bases, with 18 bases between them. The CDR3 nucleotides read TGTGCCAGCAGCCAAGAAGCGGTGGGTACAGGGCTCACTGAAGCTTTCTTT. It is translated as CASSQEAVGTGLTEAFF.

The chain couples TRBV27 to TRBJ1-5, with D possibly matching TRBD1 (5 bases). The germline V gene encodes CDR1 MNHEY and CDR2 SMNVEV (reference sequence). This CDR3 is built from 15 residues. The ends were cut back, 3 bases at V and 1 base at J, with 10 bases in the middle. CDR3 loop: CASSFTGPSNQPQHF. The CDR3 DNA reads TGTGCCAGCAGTTTCACAGGACCCAGCAATCAGCCCCAGCATTTT.

This clone appeared once. V gene TRBV19 combines with J gene TRBJ2-2; 13 bases are a match to TRBD2. Germline trimming cut 8 bases from V and 4 bases from J; bases unmatched to any gene: 13. This CDR3 comprises 18 residues. The germline V gene encodes CDR1 LNHDA and CDR2 SQIVND (reference sequence). CDR3 bases: TGTGCCAGTGGGGATGGACTAGCGGGAGAGACACTCACCGGGGAGCTGTTTTTT. This encodes CASGDGLAGETLTGELFF.

This clone is a singleton in its sample. The gene calls are TRBV3-1 (or the pseudogene TRBV3-2) and TRBJ2-5, with 11 bases identical to TRBD2. V lost 1 base, J lost 6 bases, and 10 bases stayed unmatched. There are 17 residues in the CDR3. Germline V CDR1 and CDR2: LGHDT, YNNKEL (reference sequence). As DNA, the CDR3 is TGTGCCAGCAGCCAAGGCGTTCCTAGCGGGAGGTCAAAGACCCAGTACTTC. Its protein product is CASSQGVPSGRSKTQYF.

The chain employs TRBV18 and TRBJ2-2; 8 nucleotides match TRBD1. Trimming cost V 2 bases and J 5 bases; bases outside gene matches: 7. The length of the CDR3 is 16 residues. CDR1 KGHSH and CDR2 LQKENI come from the germline V gene. CDR3 DNA: TGTGCCAGCTCACCAATCCGGGACAGGCGGACCGGGGAGCTGTTTTTT. This translates into CASSPIRDRRTGELFF.

This sequence joins TRBV7-9 and TRBJ2-7; the match to TRBD2 covers 9 bases. The germline gives CDR1 SEHNR, CDR2 FQNEAQ (reference sequence). The CDR3 totals 15 residues. The V and J ends lost 5 bases and 0 bases, in that order; junction bases with no gene match: 5. As DNA, the CDR3 is TGTGCCAGCAGCCCCCGACTAGCGGACTCCTACGAGCAGTACTTC. It is translated as CASSPRLADSYEQYF.

The chain recombines TRBV10-3 with TRBJ1-3; tentatively, D is TRBD1 (6 bases). Trimming shortened V by 6 bases and J by 4 bases, and 16 bases separated the two germline ends. In germline, CDR1 is ENHRY, CDR2 SYGVKD. The CDR3 totals 15 residues. The CDR3 DNA is TGTGCCATCAGCCCGACAGGAGGACGCGGAAACACCATATATTTT. Translating it yields CAISPTGGRGNTIYF.

This clone was seen a few times. The chain uses TRBV3-1 (or the pseudogene TRBV3-2) and TRBJ2-1; D call uncertain. V was pared by 2 bases and J by 4 bases, with 18 bases between. CDR1 LGHDT and CDR2 YNNKEL come from the germline V gene (reference sequence). This CDR3 is 17 amino acids long. CDR3: CASSQRRTGSAYNEQFF. The CDR3 nucleotides are TGTGCCAGCAGCCAACGAAGAACGGGTAGTGCATACAATGAGCAGTTCTTC.

The chain employs TRBV4-2 and TRBJ2-7; maybe TRBD2 (6 bases). The CDR3 has 15 residues. The V end lost 0 bases, the J end lost 5 bases, and 14 bases lay between the germline ends. Per germline, CDR1 LGHNA and CDR2 YNFKEQ. The CDR3 reads CASSQEIAVYDEQYF. The CDR3 bases are TGTGCCAGCAGCCAAGAGATAGCGGTGTACGACGAGCAGTACTTC.